One sample yielded the 31 T cell receptor beta chains listed below, sequenced in a study of blood T cells in healthy people across ages. Primed by a sample-barcoded 5' primer and a J-beta primer mix, a second PCR proceeded for roughly 6 to 12 cycles. Each CDR3 protein gets one entry after TCRdb re-called the 5' RACE reads with MiXCR. Counted here are about 900,000 distinct CDR3 sequences, roughly 52% occurring once; the ten biggest clones make up roughly 13%. What was sequenced was blood. The receptor source for this set is a man aged 30 to 45 in good health.

The chain links TRBV12-3 or TRBV12-4 to TRBJ2-5; no reliable D call. The germline V and J ends were trimmed by 0 bases and 11 bases, with 16 bases remaining between them. The CDR3 length is 14 residues. In DNA, the CDR3 is TGTGCCAGCAGTTTAGCGGACCGTGTATTGGAGCAGTACTTC. It encodes CASSLADRVLEQYF.

The rearrangement uses TRBV4-3 and TRBJ1-1, with D possibly matching TRBD1 (6 bases). V lost 6 bases, J lost 1 base, and 12 bases lay in between. This CDR3 is 14 amino acids long. Germline CDR1 reads LGHNA; CDR2 reads YSLEER. CDR3 in DNA: TGCGCCAGCAGAGGAGGGGGTACGAACACTGAAGCTTTCTTT. Translation: CASRGGGTNTEAFF.

The chain joins TRBV5-1 to TRBJ2-3; D is uncertain. Germline V gene sequence: CDR1 SGHRS, CDR2 YFSETQ. The ends were cut back, 1 base at V and 0 bases at J, with 9 bases in the middle. The CDR3 runs 15 residues. The CDR3 spells CASSLSVGSTDTQYF. CDR3 sequence (DNA): TGCGCCAGCAGCTTGTCTGTGGGGAGCACAGATACGCAGTATTTT.

V and J are TRBV4-2 and TRBJ2-7; 9 bases match TRBD2. From germline, CDR1 is LGHNA and CDR2 YNFKEQ. The CDR3 length is 17 residues. J lost 7 bases, V lost 0 bases, and 13 bases had no gene match. CDR3 sequence reads: CASSQDLTSGLYNEQYF. The CDR3 DNA reads as TGTGCCAGCAGCCAAGATCTTACTAGCGGGCTTTACAATGAGCAGTACTTC.

This clonotype was counted ten times or more. The chain links TRBV3-1 to TRBJ2-7; D unresolved. Germline V CDR1 and CDR2: LGHDT, YNNKEL (reference sequence). The CDR3 length is 12 residues. V lost 5 bases to trimming and J lost 3 bases, with 8 bases between them. CDR3 DNA sequence: TGTGCCAGCAGCTCACCAGGCTACGAGCAGTACTTC. Its protein product is CASSSPGYEQYF.

This clonotype has only a few counts. The chain joins TRBV6-1 to TRBJ1-1; D is possibly TRBD1 (5 bases). The germline V gene encodes CDR1 MNHNS and CDR2 SASEGT. The CDR3 runs 14 residues. V was clipped by 6 bases and J by 5 bases, with 16 bases between them. This CDR3 reads CASSPEGAVTEAFF. CDR3 nucleotides: TGTGCCAGCAGCCCGGAAGGGGCGGTAACTGAAGCTTTCTTT.

This clonotype was seen more than once but under ten times. The genes are TRBV24-1 and TRBJ2-7, with D unresolved. Trimming removed 1 base at V and 4 bases at J, with 4 bases between. The CDR3 runs 12 residues. Germline V gene lookup returns CDR1 KGHDR and CDR2 SFDVKD. The DNA for the CDR3 is TGTGCCACCAGTGATTTTGATTACGAGCAGTACTTC. This codes for CATSDFDYEQYF.

The chain is built from TRBV11-3 and TRBJ1-6; D might be TRBD1 (5 bases). Germline-derived CDR1 and CDR2 are SGHNT and YENEEA. The V and J ends lost 4 bases and 10 bases respectively, with 14 bases between them. The CDR3 extends over 14 amino acids. The CDR3 here is CASSSPTWGSPLHF. The DNA for the CDR3 is TGTGCCAGCAGCTCTCCCACATGGGGGTCACCCCTCCACTTT. Full variable domain (rest looked up from reference TRBV11-3 and TRBJ1-6): EAGVVQSPRYKIIEKKQPVAFWCNPISGHNTLYWYLQNLGQGPELLIRYENEEAVDDSQLPKDRFSAERLKGVDSTLKIQPAELGDSAVYLCASSSPTWGSPLHFGNGTRLTVT.

The V gene is TRBV4-3, the J gene TRBJ2-1, with a tentative D call TRBD1 (5 bases). Germline loops: CDR1 LGHNA, CDR2 YSLEER. The ends were cut back, 0 bases at V and 0 bases at J, with 9 bases in the middle. There are 16 residues in the CDR3. The CDR3: CASSQDGANSYNEQFF. The CDR3 nucleotides read TGCGCCAGCAGCCAAGATGGGGCGAACTCCTACAATGAGCAGTTCTTC.

This clonotype was detected many times. This chain links TRBV7-9 with TRBJ2-5, with TRBD2 matching 11 bases. Germline loops: CDR1 SEHNR, CDR2 FQNEAQ (reference sequence). The CDR3 has 14 residues. Trimming at V came to 4 bases and at J to 11 bases, leaving 9 bases not matched to a gene. CDR3 in amino acids: CASSSGTSGWGQYF. CDR3 nucleotides: TGTGCCAGCAGCTCCGGGACTAGCGGTTGGGGGCAGTACTTC.

The J gene is TRBJ2-5, the V gene TRBV6-5; D unresolved. Germline V gene lookup returns CDR1 MNHEY and CDR2 SVGAGI. There are 14 residues in the CDR3. V lost 2 bases and J 4 bases, leaving 11 bases between the germline ends. CDR3 nucleotides: TGTGCCAGCAGTTACGGCGGTCAACCAGAGACCCAGTACTTC. This translates into CASSYGGQPETQYF.

The chain joins TRBV14 to TRBJ2-3, with 9 bases aligning to TRBD2. The V gene end was trimmed by 2 bases and the J gene end by 2 bases; junction bases not matched to a gene: 5. The germline V gene has CDR1 SGHDN and CDR2 FVKESK. The CDR3 consists of 16 residues. CDR3 in amino acids: CASSQRASGVTDTQYF. The CDR3 DNA sequence: TGTGCCAGCAGCCAAAGGGCTAGCGGGGTCACAGATACGCAGTATTTT.

This chain joins TRBV6-1 and TRBJ2-6; perhaps TRBD1 as D (5 bases). Trimming shortened V by 2 bases and J by 4 bases, and 9 bases separated the two germline ends. Germline CDR1 is MNHNS and CDR2 is SASEGT. This CDR3 has 15 residues. The CDR3 sequence: CASSEPGHGANVLTF. In nucleotides, the CDR3 is TGTGCCAGCAGTGAACCAGGGCACGGGGCCAACGTCCTGACTTTC.

As concerns this clonotype: A single base separates this from a much larger clone, so it may be a read error. This chain joins TRBV25-1 and TRBJ1-2; tentatively, D is TRBD1 (6 bases). CDR1 and CDR2 from the germline V gene are MGHDK and SYGVNS. Between the trimmed V and J ends, which lost 1 base and 5 bases, there was a span of 8 bases. The CDR3 contains 13 residues. The CDR3 nucleotides read TGTGCCAGCAGTGAATCAGGGGAGTATGGCTACACCTTC. The encoded protein is CASSESGEYGYTF.

The rearrangement joins TRBV9 to TRBJ2-7; D may be TRBD2 (6 bases). Germline V lookup: CDR1 SGDLS, CDR2 YYNGEE. Trimming took 3 bases from V and 0 from J, leaving 16 bases between them. This CDR3 region has 16 residues. The CDR3 DNA reads TGTGCCAGCAGCGCTGGCGGCGGGGAGAGCTCCTACGAGCAGTACTTC. Its translation is CASSAGGGESSYEQYF.

This chain links TRBV20-1 with TRBJ2-7, with TRBD2 as a possible D gene (6 bases). The CDR3 contains 14 residues. The ends were cut back, 3 bases at V and 0 bases at J, with 12 bases in the middle. Germline lookup yields CDR1 DFQATT and CDR2 SNEGSKA (reference sequence). In nucleotides, the CDR3 is TGCAGTGCTAGTGAGCCTAGCGCCTCCTACGAGCAGTACTTC. Its protein is CSASEPSASYEQYF.

There are a few counts of this clonotype. The chain has TRBV20-1 and TRBJ2-1; 8 bases are shared with TRBD1. This CDR3 has 15 residues. The ends lost 1 base at V and 0 bases at J; junction bases unmatched: 2. CDR1 is DFQATT, CDR2 SNEGSKA, per germline (reference sequence). The DNA for the CDR3 is TGCAGTGCTAGAGTGGACAGGGACTCCTACAATGAGCAGTTCTTC. Protein sequence: CSARVDRDSYNEQFF.

This clonotype showed up just a few times. The rearrangement joins TRBV4-1 to TRBJ2-4; TRBD2 aligns across 10 bases. CDR1 and CDR2 (germline): MGHRA, YSYEKL. V gave up 1 base and J gave up 0 bases; unmatched junction bases: 9. The CDR3 is 19 residues long. CDR3 DNA: TGCGCCAGCAGCCAAGGTGCAGCGGGGGGGGTTAAAGCCAAAAACATTCAGTACTTC. Amino acids: CASSQGAAGGVKAKNIQYF.

V and J are TRBV6-1 and TRBJ2-7; 7 bases map to TRBD1. The germline CDR1 and CDR2 sequences are MNHNS and SASEGT. The CDR3 has 17 amino acids. Trimming at V came to 5 bases and at J to 4 bases, leaving 17 bases not matched to a gene. The CDR3 DNA is TGTGCCAGCAGTAGATATCCGACAGGGATCCACTATTACGAGCAGTACTTC. Its translation is CASSRYPTGIHYYEQYF.

This chain links TRBV12-3 or TRBV12-4 with TRBJ1-4; D ambiguous. CDR3 length: 13 residues. Trimming removed 10 bases at V and 5 bases at J, with 14 bases between. DNA for the CDR3: TGTGCCACCACACCCGGGCTGAATGAAAAACTGTTTTTT. Residues: CATTPGLNEKLFF.

J is TRBJ2-1 and V is TRBV20-1; 7 bases line up with TRBD1. Per germline, CDR1 DFQATT and CDR2 SNEGSKA (reference sequence). V dropped 6 bases and J dropped 2; count of bases not matched to a gene: 16. This CDR3 has 17 residues. The CDR3 bases are TGCAGTGCCAAGGACAGGAACCGCCAGGTCCCCTACAATGAGCAGTTCTTC. Its protein product is CSAKDRNRQVPYNEQFF.

The rearrangement links TRBV5-1 to TRBJ2-5; maybe TRBD1 (6 bases). This CDR3 is 14 amino acids long. CDR1 is SGHRS and CDR2 is YFSETQ in the germline V gene. Trimming cost V 4 bases and J 11 bases, with 21 bases left between them. The CDR3 protein is CASSPGHLPNEQYF. DNA of the CDR3: TGCGCCAGCAGCCCGGGACACCTACCGAATGAGCAGTACTTC.

The J gene is TRBJ1-4, the V gene TRBV20-1, with D uncertain. Per germline, CDR1 DFQATT and CDR2 SNEGSKA (reference sequence). The CDR3 totals 15 residues. The V end was cut by 2 bases, the J end by 0 bases, with 10 bases between. DNA of the CDR3: TGCAGTGCTAGAAGTCTGAGGGCAACTAATGAAAAACTGTTTTTT. Its protein is CSARSLRATNEKLFF.

This chain links TRBV7-2 with TRBJ2-1; TRBD1 matches at 9 bases. The CDR3 totals 15 residues. Germline V lookup: CDR1 SGHTA, CDR2 FQGNSA. Losses at the gene ends were 6 bases for V and 6 bases for J; bases not matched to a gene: 9. CDR3 sequence (DNA): TGTGCCAGCAGGTGGGACAGGGAAGGCCTCAATGAGCAGTTCTTC. Its protein product is CASRWDREGLNEQFF.

The V gene is TRBV12-3 or TRBV12-4, the J gene TRBJ2-1; either TRBD1 or TRBD2 may fit D (5 bases each). With 11 bases removed from V and 10 bases from J, the gap between germline ends came to 21 bases. The CDR3 consists of 13 residues. CDR3 in DNA: TGTGCCGGGGCAGAGGGCGCCTTGCTGGAGCAGTTCTTC. This codes for CAGAEGALLEQFF.

The rearrangement links TRBV11-3 to TRBJ2-1; D gene uncertain. CDR3 length: 15 amino acids. CDR1 and CDR2 (germline): SGHNT, YENEEA. Trimming pared 2 bases from V and 13 bases from J, leaving 21 bases between. The chain's CDR3 is CASSLSVGVHETQFF. The CDR3 DNA sequence: TGTGCCAGCAGCTTATCAGTTGGGGTGCACGAGACCCAGTTCTTC.

The chain carries TRBV29-1 and TRBJ2-1; tentative D call: TRBD2 (6 bases). The CDR3 has 13 residues. The germline V gene has CDR1 SQVTM and CDR2 ANQGSEA. V was cut by 4 bases and J by 3 bases, with 10 bases left in between. The CDR3 DNA reads TGCAGCGTTGGCGTTAGCGGCTACAATGAGCAGTTCTTC. This sequence encodes CSVGVSGYNEQFF.

The chain joins TRBV10-3 to TRBJ1-1, with a possible D match to TRBD1 (6 bases). The length of the CDR3 is 11 residues. With 7 bases removed from V and 7 bases from J, the gap between germline ends came to 10 bases. Germline V lookup: CDR1 ENHRY, CDR2 SYGVKD. Here the CDR3 reads CAIMDSYEAFF. CDR3 bases: TGTGCCATCATGGACAGTTATGAAGCTTTCTTT.

This chain uses TRBV7-9 with TRBJ2-4; no definite D call. The CDR3 extends over 12 amino acids. Germline V gene data show CDR1 as SEHNR and CDR2 as FQNEAQ (reference sequence). Trimming shortened V by 11 bases and J by 10 bases, and 18 bases separated the two germline ends. Here the CDR3 DNA reads TGTGCCTCCAGGACCGTAAGAGGAATTCAGTACTTC. This translates into CASRTVRGIQYF.

This clonotype was picked up many times. The V call is TRBV20-1, the J call TRBJ2-3, with a tentative D call TRBD1 (5 bases). Germline values: CDR1 DFQATT, CDR2 SNEGSKA (reference sequence). This CDR3 region has 15 residues. V was shortened by 1 base and J by 2 bases, with 13 bases between the two germline ends. Written as DNA, the CDR3 is TGCAGTGCTAGAGTCGGACAAACCTACACAGATACGCAGTATTTT. Protein sequence: CSARVGQTYTDTQYF.

The chain has TRBV7-2 and TRBJ2-5; 7 nucleotides match TRBD2. Germline lookup yields CDR1 SGHTA and CDR2 FQGNSA. V trimming: 1 base; J trimming: 1 base; junction bases outside the gene matches: 9. The CDR3 totals 17 residues. CDR3 nucleotide sequence: TGTGCCAGCAGCTTAGGGTCTATGGCTAGCGGCCAAGAGACCCAGTACTTC. Translated, it gives CASSLGSMASGQETQYF.